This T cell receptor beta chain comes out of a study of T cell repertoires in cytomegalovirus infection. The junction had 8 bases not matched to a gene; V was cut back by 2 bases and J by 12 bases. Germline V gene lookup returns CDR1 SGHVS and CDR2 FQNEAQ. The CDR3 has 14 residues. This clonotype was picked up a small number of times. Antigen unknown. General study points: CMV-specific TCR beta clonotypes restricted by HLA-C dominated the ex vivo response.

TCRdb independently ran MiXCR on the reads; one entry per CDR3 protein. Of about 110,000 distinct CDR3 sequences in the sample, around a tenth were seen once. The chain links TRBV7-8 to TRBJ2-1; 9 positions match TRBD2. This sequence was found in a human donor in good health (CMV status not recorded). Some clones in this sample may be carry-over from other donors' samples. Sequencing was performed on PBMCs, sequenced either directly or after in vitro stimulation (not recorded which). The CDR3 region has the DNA TGTGCCAGCAGCTTACGGCGGGAGGGCCTGGTGCAGTTCTTC. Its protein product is CASSLRREGLVQFF.